The clone carrying this TCR beta chain appeared a few times. The record originates from a study of blood T cell repertoires in COVID-19. About the research overall: The cDNA or gDNA used as material had been derived from T cells, B-cell-depleted T cells, or PBMCs.

There are 14 residues in the CDR3. V lost 5 bases, J lost 4 bases, and 12 bases lay in between. CDR1 and CDR2 from the germline V gene are SGHTA and FQGNSA. As processed by the authors: Estimated nucleated cell counts came from reference gene primer amplification. The data were produced by immunoSEQ multiplex PCR, yet TCRdb's version contains in-frame clones alone and is incomplete. D and trimming were read from the DNA, whereas the V and J calls and clone size are those reported in that table. Here the sample spans 150,000 to 180,000 clones, roughly 71% being singletons. The receptor's source is a woman older than 75 with acute or convalescent COVID-19. The sample comprised peripheral blood. This chain links TRBV7-2 with TRBJ1-3, with a possible D match to TRBD1 (6 bases). The CDR3 nucleotides read TGTGCCAGCAGCGGGGGGGCAGGAGGAAACACCATATATTTT. The encoded protein is CASSGGAGGNTIYF. Based on the CDR3 plus reference TRBV7-2 and TRBJ1-3, the full variable domain is GAGVSQSPSNKVTEKGKDVELRCDPISGHTALYWYRQSLGQGLEFLIYFQGNSAPDKSGLPSDRFSAERTGGSVSTLTIQRTQQEDSAVYLCASSGGAGGNTIYFGEGSWLTVV.